These 14 T cell receptor beta chains came from one sample sequenced in a study of T cell repertoires in ileal Crohn's disease. The repertoire was sequenced with immunoSEQ multiplex PCR; TCRdb's copy has only in-frame clones and lacks some. This sample carries 10,000 to 15,000 clones, roughly 80% of them seen once, and the ten largest clones take 15% to 20%. Time point meaning: neoterminal ileum biopsy at postoperative endoscopy, about 6 months after surgery. Input material: ileal tissue. The receptors stem from an adult with Crohn's disease.

The gene calls are TRBV5-4 and TRBJ2-2; TRBD2 matches at 11 bases. The trim removed 4 bases at V and 6 bases at J, leaving 14 bases unmatched. Germline CDR1 is SGHNT and CDR2 is YYREEE (reference sequence). The CDR3 covers 18 residues. Here the CDR3 reads CASSLVRLAGGVAGELFF. The CDR3 DNA reads TGTGCCAGCAGCCTGGTTCGGCTAGCGGGGGGAGTTGCCGGGGAGCTGTTTTTT.

The chain has TRBV5-6 and TRBJ2-7; TRBD1 aligns across 9 bases. This CDR3 spans 14 amino acids. J gave up 2 bases and V 4 bases, and 4 bases lay outside the gene matches. Germline V gene data show CDR1 as SGHDT and CDR2 as YYEEEE. DNA for the CDR3: TGTGCCAGCAGCGCCCGGGACAGGGCCTACGAGCAGTACTTC. It yields the protein CASSARDRAYEQYF.

Concerning this clone itself: The junction does not match germline at one end; this may be a read error. The V gene is TRBV7-2, the J gene TRBJ2-7; TRBD1 matches 8 bases. Germline loops: CDR1 SGHTA, CDR2 FQGNSA. The length of the CDR3 is 12 residues. As DNA, the CDR3 is TGTGCCAGCAGCTACACCGGGACAGGATATTCCTTC. Translation gives CASSYTGTGYSF.

V and J are TRBV10-3 and TRBJ1-3; 10 nucleotides align to TRBD1. The CDR3 sequence is 17 residues long. After removal of 4 bases from V and 0 bases from J, the junction contained 6 bases not matched to a gene. Germline V gene sequence: CDR1 ENHRY, CDR2 SYGVKD. The CDR3 nucleotides are TGTGCCATCAGTGGTCCGGGACAGGGGCGCTCTGGAAACACCATATATTTT. This sequence encodes CAISGPGQGRSGNTIYF.

The V gene is TRBV11-2, the J gene TRBJ2-1; 11 bases map to TRBD2. The CDR3 is 15 residues long. With 5 bases clipped from V and 6 bases from J, the junction kept 6 bases outside the gene matches. Germline loops: CDR1 SGHAT, CDR2 FQNNGV. Here the CDR3 reads CASSVSGGAGNEQFF. DNA of the CDR3: TGTGCCAGCAGCGTTAGCGGGGGGGCAGGCAATGAGCAGTTCTTC.

The chain couples TRBV5-1 to TRBJ2-1; 8 bases match TRBD1. There are 14 residues in the CDR3. V was pared by 2 bases and J by 4 bases, with 2 bases of the junction left unmatched. Germline values: CDR1 SGHRS, CDR2 YFSETQ. The CDR3: CASSFDRGYNEQFF. The CDR3, as DNA: TGCGCCAGCAGCTTTGACAGGGGATACAATGAGCAGTTCTTC.

The chain carries TRBV9 and TRBJ2-2; 10 nucleotides line up with TRBD2. Germline assignment: CDR1 SGDLS and CDR2 YYNGEE. V shed 5 bases, J shed 5 bases, and the junction held 3 bases outside the gene matches. This CDR3 is built from 14 residues. CDR3 amino acids: CASRGTSVTGELFF. In DNA, the CDR3 is TGTGCCAGCAGAGGGACTAGCGTGACCGGGGAGCTGTTTTTT.

The chain couples TRBV2 to TRBJ1-6; tentatively, D is TRBD1 (6 bases). The CDR3 has 17 residues. From germline, CDR1 is SNHLY and CDR2 FYNNEI. Between the trimmed V and J ends, which lost 2 bases and 9 bases, there was a span of 20 bases. The chain's CDR3 is CASSENTGQGLRSPLHF. CDR3 nucleotides: TGTGCCAGCAGTGAAAATACGGGGCAGGGGCTACGTTCACCCCTCCACTTT.

This rearrangement joins TRBV27 to TRBJ1-6; D uncertain. With 3 bases removed from V and 5 bases from J, the gap between germline ends came to 11 bases. The CDR3 runs to 15 residues. Germline V gene sequence: CDR1 MNHEY, CDR2 SMNVEV (reference sequence). CDR3 amino acids: CASSFGRSHNSPLHF. The CDR3 DNA is TGTGCCAGCAGTTTTGGGAGGTCCCATAATTCACCCCTCCACTTT.

The J gene is TRBJ2-5, the V gene TRBV30, with TRBD2 as a possible D gene (6 bases). Trimming shortened V by 8 bases and J by 5 bases, and 18 bases separated the two germline ends. The CDR3 totals 13 residues. Germline lookup yields CDR1 GTSNPN and CDR2 SVGIG (reference sequence). Written as DNA, the CDR3 is TGTGCCGCCGAGCGAGGGGCGGGGGAGACCCAGTACTTC. This codes for CAAERGAGETQYF.

The chain is built from TRBV28 and TRBJ1-2; TRBD1 matches 7 bases. Trimming removed 7 bases from V and 8 bases from J; junction bases left unmatched: 10. The CDR3 sequence is 13 residues long. CDR1 and CDR2 from the germline V gene are MDHEN and SYDVKM. The CDR3 loop is CASNPDTGEGYTF. The DNA of the CDR3 is TGTGCCAGCAATCCCGATACAGGGGAAGGCTACACCTTC.

The chain uses TRBV18 and TRBJ1-5; D is unresolved. Looked up from germline, CDR1 is KGHSH and CDR2 is LQKENI. There are 14 residues in the CDR3. V was shortened by 4 bases and J by 5 bases, with 12 bases between the two germline ends. CDR3 in DNA: TGTGCCAGCTCACGGCAGGTAGATCATCAGCCCCAGCATTTT. The encoded protein is CASSRQVDHQPQHF.

V is TRBV5-4 and J is TRBJ2-7; 7 positions match TRBD1. Unmatched junction bases numbered 9, after V lost 4 bases and J lost 5 bases. The CDR3 consists of 14 residues. The germline gives CDR1 SGHNT, CDR2 YYREEE (reference sequence). Here the CDR3 reads CASSLQQGIHEQYF. The CDR3, as DNA: TGTGCCAGCAGCCTTCAACAGGGGATCCACGAGCAGTACTTC.

The chain carries TRBV5-8 and TRBJ1-2, with 11 bases matching TRBD1. V shed 0 bases and J 3 bases; nucleotides not matched to a gene: 1. The CDR3 contains 15 residues. Germline CDR1 and CDR2: SGHTS and YDEGEE. CDR3 coding DNA: TGTGCCAGCAGCTTGGGGACAGGGGGCCACTATGGCTACACCTTC. The encoded protein is CASSLGTGGHYGYTF.